These 26 T cell receptor beta chains share one sample of origin, sequenced in a study of somatic mutations in cytotoxic T cells in rheumatoid arthritis listed by TCRdb under 2017. Libraries came from the immunoSEQ multiplex PCR assay. TCRdb provides this immuneACCESS table in a form limited to in-frame rearrangements. Some clones are lacking; in checked studies, under half of them reflect an unresolved V gene, and why the rest are absent is not known. The sample profile shows more than 25,000 clones; about 81% of them were found once. The biggest ten clones account for around 5% of the sample. Sequencing was performed on CD8+ T cells sorted from blood. Every receptor here comes from a man between 45 and 60 years old in good health.

The chain employs TRBV4-1 and TRBJ2-5, with 8 bases that match TRBD1. The J segment lost 4 bases and the V segment lost 4 bases, leaving 5 bases of the junction unmatched. The CDR3 sequence is 14 residues long. Germline values: CDR1 MGHRA, CDR2 YSYEKL. Written as DNA, the CDR3 is TGCGCCAGCAGCCGCACGACAGGGGCAGAGACCCAGTACTTC. It yields the protein CASSRTTGAETQYF.

The count of this clone is one. The CDR3 is CASSLDPRVLQFEHEQYF. The CDR3 coding sequence is TGTGCCAGCAGCTTAGACCCGCGCGTTTTACAATTTGAGCATGAGCAGTACTTC. This sequence joins TRBV11-3 and TRBJ2-7; unclear D gene. Looked up from germline, CDR1 is SGHNT and CDR2 is YENEEA. This CDR3 spans 18 amino acids. V lost 0 bases and J 7 bases, leaving 25 bases between the germline ends.

The V and J genes are TRBV6-1 and TRBJ1-2; 7 bases fit TRBD1. This CDR3 has 17 residues. CDR1 is MNHNS, CDR2 SASEGT, per germline. Trimming removed 3 bases from V and 4 bases from J; junction bases left unmatched: 14. As DNA, the CDR3 is TGTGCCAGCAGTGACTTCATTACAGGGGAAGGGAGCTATGGCTACACCTTC. This sequence encodes CASSDFITGEGSYGYTF.

The genes are TRBV25-1 and TRBJ2-2, with D maybe TRBD2 (5 bases). This CDR3 spans 13 amino acids. Germline V CDR1 and CDR2: MGHDK, SYGVNS. Trimming removed 3 bases from V and 6 bases from J, with 8 bases in between. The CDR3 reads CASSDGIAGELFF. The DNA for the CDR3 is TGTGCCAGCAGTGACGGGATCGCCGGGGAGCTGTTTTTT.

The chain uses TRBV29-1 and TRBJ2-4; D gene unclear. This CDR3 region has 12 residues. From germline, CDR1 is SQVTM and CDR2 ANQGSEA. With 4 bases removed from V and 2 bases from J, the gap between germline ends came to 6 bases. DNA for the CDR3: TGCAGCGTTGGGGTTTCCAAAAACATTCAGTACTTC. It specifies CSVGVSKNIQYF.

The rearrangement joins TRBV6-6 to TRBJ2-1, with D possibly being TRBD2 (5 bases). The germline CDR1 and CDR2 sequences are MNHNY and SVGAGI (reference sequence). V dropped 8 bases and J dropped 6 bases, with 11 bases sitting between them. The CDR3 totals 12 residues. CDR3 bases: TGTGCCAGCGAGGACTTAACCAATGAGCAGTTCTTC. Protein product: CASEDLTNEQFF.

V and J are TRBV5-1 and TRBJ2-4, with D possibly TRBD2 on 6 matching bases. CDR1 is SGHRS, CDR2 YFSETQ, per germline. V was cut by 1 base and J by 3 bases, with 20 bases left in between. CDR3 length: 18 residues. The CDR3 region has the DNA TGCGCCAGCAGCTTGAGGCTTTACGGAGGGTTGGACAAAAACATTCAGTACTTC. Translated: CASSLRLYGGLDKNIQYF. The full variable domain, with the rest looked up from reference TRBV5-1 and TRBJ2-4, is KAGVTQTPRYLIKTRGQQVTLSCSPISGHRSVSWYQQTPGQGLQFLFEYFSETQRNKGNFPGRFSGRQFSNSRSEMNVSTLELGDSALYLCASSLRLYGGLDKNIQYFGAGTRLSVL.

DNA for the CDR3: TGCAGCGTTACGGCACAGAACACCGGGGAGCTGTTTTTT. Translating it yields CSVTAQNTGELFF. The chain couples TRBV29-1 to TRBJ2-2; D remains unclear. The germline gives CDR1 SQVTM, CDR2 ANQGSEA. The CDR3 runs 13 residues. Trimming removed 5 bases at V and 1 base at J, with 8 bases between.

The chain couples TRBV27 to TRBJ2-7, with D perhaps matching TRBD2 (5 bases). V shed 0 bases and J shed 9 bases, with 18 bases lying between them. Germline values: CDR1 MNHEY, CDR2 SMNVEV (reference sequence). This CDR3 has 15 amino acids. CDR3 in amino acids: CASSLSPAEILGQYF. DNA of the CDR3: TGTGCCAGCAGTTTATCCCCAGCGGAGATACTCGGGCAGTACTTC.

This chain connects TRBV2 to TRBJ2-5, with D perhaps assigned TRBD1 or TRBD2 (5 bases each). Germline V gives CDR1 SNHLY, CDR2 FYNNEI. The CDR3 runs 12 residues. The CDR3 bases are TGTGCTGCAGGGAGCTACCAAGAGACCCAGTACTTC. Its protein product is CAAGSYQETQYF.

This chain uses TRBV7-9 with TRBJ2-1, with D possibly being TRBD1 (6 bases). Looked up from germline, CDR1 is SEHNR and CDR2 is FQNEAQ (reference sequence). The CDR3 runs 15 residues. V lost 5 bases, J lost 2 bases, and 13 bases lay in between. The CDR3 DNA reads as TGTGCCAGCAGCGCCGACAGGAATCCCTACAATGAGCAGTTCTTC. Translated: CASSADRNPYNEQFF.

The V gene is TRBV7-9, the J gene TRBJ2-5; maybe TRBD1 (5 bases). CDR1 is SEHNR, CDR2 FQNEAQ, per germline (reference sequence). V lost 1 base to trimming and J lost 11 bases, with 11 bases between them. This CDR3 is 12 amino acids long. CDR3 in DNA: TGTGCCAGCAGCTTAGTAGGACAAGTACAGTACTTC. Protein: CASSLVGQVQYF.

The genes are TRBV5-1 and TRBJ2-1; no definite D call. V gave up 1 base and J gave up 6 bases, with 8 bases separating them. This CDR3 comprises 13 residues. The V gene's germline CDR1 is SGHRS and CDR2 YFSETQ. The CDR3 here is CASSLSVGNEQFF. For the CDR3, the DNA is TGCGCCAGCAGCTTGTCAGTAGGCAATGAGCAGTTCTTC. Drawing the rest from reference TRBV5-1 and TRBJ2-1, the complete variable domain is KAGVTQTPRYLIKTRGQQVTLSCSPISGHRSVSWYQQTPGQGLQFLFEYFSETQRNKGNFPGRFSGRQFSNSRSEMNVSTLELGDSALYLCASSLSVGNEQFFGPGTRLTVL.

The genes are TRBV11-2 and TRBJ2-1, with a tentative D call TRBD2 (6 bases). The germline gives CDR1 SGHAT, CDR2 FQNNGV. The CDR3 sequence is 14 residues long. V shed 2 bases and J shed 7 bases, with 12 bases lying between them. CDR3 nucleotide sequence: TGTGCCAGCAGCTTACCCGGGACTCATAATGAGCAGTTCTTC. It translates to CASSLPGTHNEQFF.

The rearrangement joins TRBV5-5 to TRBJ2-7; 11 bases match TRBD2. Germline values: CDR1 SGHKS, CDR2 YYEKEE (reference sequence). This CDR3 has 15 residues. Losses at the gene ends were 5 bases for V and 4 bases for J; bases not matched to a gene: 8. The CDR3 region has the DNA TGTGCCAGCAGGCCCACTAGCGGGAGTTTTTACGAGCAGTACTTC. Encoded protein: CASRPTSGSFYEQYF.

This chain links TRBV9 with TRBJ1-3; 8 positions agree with TRBD1. Germline lookup yields CDR1 SGDLS and CDR2 YYNGEE. V was clipped by 4 bases and J by 0 bases; unmatched bases: 9. This CDR3 region has 17 residues. The CDR3 loop reads CASSPQGTGLSGNTIYF. The CDR3 DNA is TGTGCCAGCAGCCCACAGGGGACAGGCCTCTCTGGAAACACCATATATTTT.

The rearrangement links TRBV10-3 to TRBJ2-7; 7 nucleotides align to TRBD1. The junction had 6 bases not matched to a gene; V was cut back by 10 bases and J by 0 bases. The CDR3 runs to 13 residues. The germline gives CDR1 ENHRY, CDR2 SYGVKD. The CDR3: CATPGQSSYEQYF. DNA of the CDR3: TGTGCCACGCCGGGACAGAGCTCCTACGAGCAGTACTTC.

DNA for the CDR3: TGTGCCAGCAGTGTGTCGGCAACTAACTATGGCTACACCTTC. Amino acids: CASSVSATNYGYTF. The chain recombines TRBV2 with TRBJ1-2; D gene unclear. Trimming took off 4 bases at V and 0 bases at J, with 9 bases between the two ends. The CDR3 covers 14 residues. CDR1 is SNHLY and CDR2 is FYNNEI in the germline V gene.

This chain links TRBV13 with TRBJ2-1, with 10 bases lining up with TRBD2. J was trimmed by 0 bases and V by 0 bases; bases with no gene match: 5. This CDR3 is built from 18 residues. CDR1 is PRHDT and CDR2 is FYEKMQ in the germline V gene (reference sequence). DNA of the CDR3: TGTGCCAGCAGCTTAGGACTAGCGGGAACAAACTCCTACAATGAGCAGTTCTTC. This sequence encodes CASSLGLAGTNSYNEQFF.

The chain links TRBV11-1 to TRBJ2-7; TRBD1 matches at 7 bases. CDR1 is SGHAT and CDR2 is FQDESV in the germline V gene (reference sequence). The V segment lost 3 bases and the J segment 2 bases; nucleotides outside the gene matches: 4. CDR3 length equals 14 residues. The CDR3 sequence: CASSFRGHAYEQYF. CDR3 nucleotide sequence: TGTGCCAGCAGCTTTAGGGGGCATGCCTACGAGCAGTACTTC.

This clone has a handful of counts. J is TRBJ1-1 and V is TRBV30; D is unresolved. The CDR3 loop spans 14 amino acids. V was clipped by 0 bases and J by 1 base, with 9 bases between them. Looked up from germline, CDR1 is GTSNPN and CDR2 is SVGIG (reference sequence). The CDR3 DNA follows: TGTGCCTGGAGTGTACGCCGGAAGAACACTGAAGCTTTCTTT. Its protein is CAWSVRRKNTEAFF.

This clone is a singleton in its sample. The V gene is TRBV25-1, the J gene TRBJ2-1; 7 bases agree with TRBD1. The CDR3 extends over 15 amino acids. V lost 2 bases to trimming and J lost 6 bases; unmatched junction nucleotides: 7. From germline, CDR1 is MGHDK and CDR2 SYGVNS. This CDR3 is CASSESQGVGNEQFF. CDR3 nucleotide sequence: TGTGCCAGCAGTGAAAGCCAGGGGGTAGGCAATGAGCAGTTCTTC.

The CDR3 DNA is TGTGCCAGCAGCTTGGCCGGGACAGGCTTTTACGAGCAGTACTTC. It codes for CASSLAGTGFYEQYF. The genes are TRBV11-2 and TRBJ2-7; 8 nucleotides match TRBD1. The CDR3 sequence is 15 residues long. The germline V gene has CDR1 SGHAT and CDR2 FQNNGV. V trimming: 3 bases; J trimming: 4 bases; junction bases outside the gene matches: 8.

J is TRBJ2-7 and V is TRBV9, with 10 nucleotides matching TRBD2. With 0 bases clipped from V and 4 bases from J, the junction kept 1 base outside the gene matches. This CDR3 is built from 14 residues. Germline V CDR1 and CDR2: SGDLS, YYNGEE. CDR3 nucleotide sequence: TGTGCCAGCAGCGTAGCTAGCGGGAGTTACGAGCAGTACTTC. Translating it yields CASSVASGSYEQYF.

V is TRBV7-9 and J is TRBJ2-1; the D is unclear. This CDR3 contains 11 residues. Germline V gene data show CDR1 as SEHNR and CDR2 as FQNEAQ (reference sequence). V was shortened by 6 bases and J by 9 bases, with 9 bases between the two germline ends. DNA of the CDR3: TGTGCCAGCAGGTTGGGCCTTGAGCAGTTCTTC. Its protein product is CASRLGLEQFF.

The gene calls are TRBV11-3 and TRBJ2-1, with 10 nucleotides matching TRBD2. The CDR3 length is 18 residues. The ends lost 5 bases at V and 0 bases at J; junction bases unmatched: 10. Germline V gene lookup returns CDR1 SGHNT and CDR2 YENEEA. CDR3 amino acids: CASSKPSLAGSSYNEQFF. CDR3 bases: TGTGCCAGCAGCAAGCCCTCACTAGCGGGGAGCTCCTACAATGAGCAGTTCTTC. Using reference TRBV11-3 and TRBJ2-1 for the parts outside the CDR3, the full variable domain is EAGVVQSPRYKIIEKKQPVAFWCNPISGHNTLYWYLQNLGQGPELLIRYENEEAVDDSQLPKDRFSAERLKGVDSTLKIQPAELGDSAVYLCASSKPSLAGSSYNEQFFGPGTRLTVL.